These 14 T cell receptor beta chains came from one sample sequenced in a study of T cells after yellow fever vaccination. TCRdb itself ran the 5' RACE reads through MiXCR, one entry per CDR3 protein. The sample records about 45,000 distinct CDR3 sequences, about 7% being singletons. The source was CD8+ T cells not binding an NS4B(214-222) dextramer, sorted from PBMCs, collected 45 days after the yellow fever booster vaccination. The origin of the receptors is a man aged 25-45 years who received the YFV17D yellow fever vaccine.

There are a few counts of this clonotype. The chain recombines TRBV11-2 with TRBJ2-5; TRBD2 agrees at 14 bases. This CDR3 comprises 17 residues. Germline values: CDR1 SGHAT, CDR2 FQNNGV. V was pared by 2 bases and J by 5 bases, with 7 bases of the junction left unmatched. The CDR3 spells CASSLLTSGREGETQYF. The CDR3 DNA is TGTGCCAGCAGCTTATTGACTAGCGGGAGGGAGGGGGAGACCCAGTACTTC.

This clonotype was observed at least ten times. This CDR3 reads CASSLGGATSSYNEQFF. The CDR3 DNA sequence: TGTGCCAGCAGCTTAGGGGGAGCGACTAGCTCCTACAATGAGCAGTTCTTC. The chain combines TRBV7-6 with TRBJ2-1; perhaps TRBD2 as D (6 bases). CDR1 is SGHVS and CDR2 is FNYEAQ in the germline V gene. The CDR3 is 17 amino acids. Trimming removed 1 base at V and 0 bases at J, with 13 bases between.

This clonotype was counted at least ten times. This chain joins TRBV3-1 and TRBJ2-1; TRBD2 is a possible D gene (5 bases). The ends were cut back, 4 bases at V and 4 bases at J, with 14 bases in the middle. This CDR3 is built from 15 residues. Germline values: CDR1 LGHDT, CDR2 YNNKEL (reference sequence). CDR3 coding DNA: TGTGCCAGCAGCCCCCAGAGGGCCCTTTACAATGAGCAGTTCTTC. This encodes CASSPQRALYNEQFF.

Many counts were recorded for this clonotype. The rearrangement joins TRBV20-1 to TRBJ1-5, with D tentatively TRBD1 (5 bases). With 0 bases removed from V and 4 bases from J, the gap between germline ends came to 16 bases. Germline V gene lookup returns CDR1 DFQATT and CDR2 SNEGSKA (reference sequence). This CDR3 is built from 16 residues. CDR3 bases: TGCAGTGCTAGAGATCTTCGGGACGAGAAAAATCAGCCCCAGCATTTT. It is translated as CSARDLRDEKNQPQHF.

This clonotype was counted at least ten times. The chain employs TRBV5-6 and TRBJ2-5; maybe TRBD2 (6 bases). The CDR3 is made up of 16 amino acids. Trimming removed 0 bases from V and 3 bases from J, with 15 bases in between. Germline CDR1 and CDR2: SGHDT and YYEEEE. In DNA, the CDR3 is TGTGCCAGCAGCTTGGCCACGGGACTCGATGAAGAGACCCAGTACTTC. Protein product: CASSLATGLDEETQYF.

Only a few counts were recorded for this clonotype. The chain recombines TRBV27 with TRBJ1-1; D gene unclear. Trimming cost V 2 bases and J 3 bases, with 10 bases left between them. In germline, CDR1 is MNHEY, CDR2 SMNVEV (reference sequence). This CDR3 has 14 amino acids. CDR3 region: CASSLQVRDTEAFF. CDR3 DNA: TGTGCCAGCAGTTTACAGGTTCGCGACACTGAAGCTTTCTTT.

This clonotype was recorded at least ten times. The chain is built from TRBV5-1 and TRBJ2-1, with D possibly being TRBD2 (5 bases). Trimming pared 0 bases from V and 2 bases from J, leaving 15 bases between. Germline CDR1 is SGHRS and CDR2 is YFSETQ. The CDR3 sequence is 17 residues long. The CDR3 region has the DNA TGCGCCAGCAGCTTGGCCCCCAATGAGGGCCCCTACAATGAGCAGTTCTTC. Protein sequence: CASSLAPNEGPYNEQFF.

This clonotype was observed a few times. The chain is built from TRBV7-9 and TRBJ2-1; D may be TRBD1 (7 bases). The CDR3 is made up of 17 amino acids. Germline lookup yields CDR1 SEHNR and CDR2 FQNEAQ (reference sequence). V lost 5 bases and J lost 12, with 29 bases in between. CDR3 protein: CASSPRTGTAGPKGQFF. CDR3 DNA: TGTGCCAGCAGCCCCCGAACCGGGACAGCGGGCCCCAAGGGGCAGTTCTTC. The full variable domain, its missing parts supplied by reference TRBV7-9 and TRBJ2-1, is DTGVSQNPRHKITKRGQNVTFRCDPISEHNRLYWYRQTLGQGPEFLTYFQNEAQLEKSRLLSDRFSAERPKGSFSTLEIQRTEQGDSAMYLCASSPRTGTAGPKGQFFGPGTRLTVL.

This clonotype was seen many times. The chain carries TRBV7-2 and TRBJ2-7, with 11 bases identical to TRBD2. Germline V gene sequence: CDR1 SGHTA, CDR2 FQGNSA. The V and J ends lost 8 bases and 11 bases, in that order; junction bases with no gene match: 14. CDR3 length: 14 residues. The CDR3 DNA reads TGTGCCAGCGGATTAGCGGGAGGGCCTCGGTCGAAGTACTTC. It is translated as CASGLAGGPRSKYF.

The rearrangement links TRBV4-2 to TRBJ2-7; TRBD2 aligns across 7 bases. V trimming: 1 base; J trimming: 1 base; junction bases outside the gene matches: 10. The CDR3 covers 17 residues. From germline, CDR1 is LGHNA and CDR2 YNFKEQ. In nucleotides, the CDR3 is TGTGCCAGCAGCCAAGGTTCCGGGACTACTGGGTCCTACGAGCAGTACTTC. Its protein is CASSQGSGTTGSYEQYF.

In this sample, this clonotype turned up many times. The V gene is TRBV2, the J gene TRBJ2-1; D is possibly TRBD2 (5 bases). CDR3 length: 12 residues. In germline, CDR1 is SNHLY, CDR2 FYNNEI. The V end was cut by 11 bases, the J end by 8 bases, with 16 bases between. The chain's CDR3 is CAGLARSYEQFF. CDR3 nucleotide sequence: TGTGCCGGTCTAGCTAGAAGCTATGAGCAGTTCTTC.

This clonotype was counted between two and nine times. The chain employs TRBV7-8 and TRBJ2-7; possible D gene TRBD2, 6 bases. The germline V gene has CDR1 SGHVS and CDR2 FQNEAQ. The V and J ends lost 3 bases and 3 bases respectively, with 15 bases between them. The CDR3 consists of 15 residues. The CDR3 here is CASSFLEGSHYEQYF. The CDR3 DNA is TGTGCCAGCAGCTTCCTGGAGGGGAGTCACTACGAGCAGTACTTC.

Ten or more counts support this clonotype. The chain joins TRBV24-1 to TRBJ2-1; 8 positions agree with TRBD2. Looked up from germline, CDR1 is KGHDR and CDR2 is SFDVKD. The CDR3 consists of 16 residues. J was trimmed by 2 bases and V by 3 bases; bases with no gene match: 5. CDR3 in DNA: TGTGCCACCAGTGATCAGCGGGAGTCGACCTACAATGAGCAGTTCTTC. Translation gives CATSDQRESTYNEQFF.

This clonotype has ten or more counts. This CDR3 reads CSVVSGYEQYF. In DNA, the CDR3 is TGCAGCGTTGTCTCCGGCTACGAGCAGTACTTC. The rearrangement links TRBV29-1 to TRBJ2-7, with D unresolved. Germline V lookup: CDR1 SQVTM, CDR2 ANQGSEA. V lost 4 bases, J lost 3 bases, and 7 bases lay in between. CDR3 length: 11 residues.